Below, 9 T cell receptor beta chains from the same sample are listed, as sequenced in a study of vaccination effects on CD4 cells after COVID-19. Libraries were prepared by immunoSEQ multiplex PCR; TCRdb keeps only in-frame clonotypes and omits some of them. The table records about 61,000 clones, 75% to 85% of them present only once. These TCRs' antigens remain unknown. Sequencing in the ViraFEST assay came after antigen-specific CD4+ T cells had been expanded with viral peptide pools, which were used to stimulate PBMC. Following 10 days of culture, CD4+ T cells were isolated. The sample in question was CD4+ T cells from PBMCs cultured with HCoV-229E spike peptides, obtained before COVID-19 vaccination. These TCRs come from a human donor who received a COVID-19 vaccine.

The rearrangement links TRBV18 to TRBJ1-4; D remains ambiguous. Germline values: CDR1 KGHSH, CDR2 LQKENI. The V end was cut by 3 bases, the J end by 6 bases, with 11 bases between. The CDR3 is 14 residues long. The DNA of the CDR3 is TGTGCCAGCTCACCGCCGGAGGCAGATGAAAAACTGTTTTTT. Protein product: CASSPPEADEKLFF.

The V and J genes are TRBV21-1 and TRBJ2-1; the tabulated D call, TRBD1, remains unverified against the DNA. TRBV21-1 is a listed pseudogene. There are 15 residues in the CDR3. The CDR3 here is CASSNQGTYYNEQFF. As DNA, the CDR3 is TGTGCCAGCAGCAACCAGGGGACCTACTACAATGAGCAGTTCTTC.

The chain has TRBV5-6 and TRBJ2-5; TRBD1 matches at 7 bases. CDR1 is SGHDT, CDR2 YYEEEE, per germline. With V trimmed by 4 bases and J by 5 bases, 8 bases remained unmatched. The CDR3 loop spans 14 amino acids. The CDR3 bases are TGTGCCAGCAGCACCCGACAGGGTACGGAGACCCAGTACTTC. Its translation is CASSTRQGTETQYF.

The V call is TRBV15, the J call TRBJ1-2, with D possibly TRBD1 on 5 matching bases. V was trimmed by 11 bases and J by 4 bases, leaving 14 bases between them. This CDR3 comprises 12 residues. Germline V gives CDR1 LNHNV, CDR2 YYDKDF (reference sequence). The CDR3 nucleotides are TGTGCCTCTTCCCGGGACTCCTATGGCTACACCTTC. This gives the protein CASSRDSYGYTF.

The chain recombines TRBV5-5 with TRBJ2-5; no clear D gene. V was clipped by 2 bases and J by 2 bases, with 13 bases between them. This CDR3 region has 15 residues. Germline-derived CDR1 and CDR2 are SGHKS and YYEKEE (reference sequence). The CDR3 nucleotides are TGTGCCAGCAGCTTTTCCTACAGTTCTCAAGAGACCCAGTACTTC. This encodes CASSFSYSSQETQYF.

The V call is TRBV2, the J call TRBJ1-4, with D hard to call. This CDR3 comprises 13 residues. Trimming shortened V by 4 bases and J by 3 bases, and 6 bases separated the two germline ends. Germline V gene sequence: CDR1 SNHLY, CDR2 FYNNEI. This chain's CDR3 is CASSVSPNEKLFF. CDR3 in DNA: TGTGCCAGCAGTGTTAGTCCTAATGAAAAACTGTTTTTT.

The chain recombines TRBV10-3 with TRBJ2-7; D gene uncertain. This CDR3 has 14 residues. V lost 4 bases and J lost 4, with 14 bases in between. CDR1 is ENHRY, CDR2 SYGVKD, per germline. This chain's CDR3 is CAISGVNNPYEQYV. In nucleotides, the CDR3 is TGTGCCATCAGTGGTGTAAACAATCCGTACGAGCAGTACGTC.

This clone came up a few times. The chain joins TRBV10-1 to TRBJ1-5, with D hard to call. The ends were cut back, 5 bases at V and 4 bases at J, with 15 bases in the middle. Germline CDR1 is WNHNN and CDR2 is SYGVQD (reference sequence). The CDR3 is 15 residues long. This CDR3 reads CASSPGGGQNQPQHF. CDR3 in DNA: TGCGCCAGCAGTCCCGGTGGCGGTCAGAATCAGCCCCAGCATTTT.

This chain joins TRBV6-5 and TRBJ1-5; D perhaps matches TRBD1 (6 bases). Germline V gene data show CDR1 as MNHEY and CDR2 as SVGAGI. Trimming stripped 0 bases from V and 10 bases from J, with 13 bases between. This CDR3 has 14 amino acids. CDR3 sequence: CASSYSGTIGPQHF. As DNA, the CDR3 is TGTGCCAGCAGTTACTCGGGGACAATCGGCCCCCAGCATTTT.